Shown below are 14 T cell receptor beta chains from a single sample sequenced in a study of OX40 agonist ivuxolimab in advanced cancers. Data came from immunoSEQ multiplex PCR; TCRdb stores just in-frame clones and leaves some out. The table includes roughly 23,000 clones, 80% to 85% detected once. The sequenced sample was CD4+ or CD8+ T cells sorted from blood, obtained in a trial of the OX40 agonist ivuxolimab. The receptor source for this set is an adult with an advanced solid tumor such as melanoma, head and neck, liver or kidney cancer.

The chain is built from TRBV7-9 and TRBJ2-7; 7 bases line up with TRBD1. In germline, CDR1 is SEHNR, CDR2 FQNEAQ (reference sequence). The CDR3 is made up of 14 amino acids. V lost 5 bases and J lost 6; bases outside the gene matches: 10. CDR3 loop: CASSRGQRTGEQYF. The CDR3 DNA reads TGTGCCAGCAGCCGGGGACAGAGGACCGGCGAGCAGTACTTC.

The rearrangement joins TRBV9 to TRBJ1-2, with 7 bases matching TRBD1. The CDR3 spans 15 residues. The germline CDR1 and CDR2 sequences are SGDLS and YYNGEE. V shed 3 bases, J shed 4 bases, and the junction held 9 bases outside the gene matches. CDR3 sequence: CASSDRIQGGYGYTF. The CDR3 nucleotides are TGTGCCAGCAGCGATCGAATCCAGGGGGGCTATGGCTACACCTTC.

This clone was seen a handful of times. J is TRBJ1-1 and V is TRBV19; TRBD1 might be the D (6 bases). The ends were cut back, 2 bases at V and 6 bases at J, with 16 bases in the middle. CDR1 is LNHDA, CDR2 SQIVND, per germline (reference sequence). The length of the CDR3 is 15 residues. Here the CDR3 reads CASSIKGGGIPEAFF. The CDR3 DNA sequence: TGTGCCAGTAGTATAAAGGGGGGCGGAATCCCTGAAGCTTTCTTT.

The rearrangement uses TRBV6-5 and TRBJ2-7; D is uncertain. There are 13 residues in the CDR3. CDR1 and CDR2 from the germline V gene are MNHEY and SVGAGI. Trimming cost V 2 bases and J 0 bases, with 5 bases left between them. The CDR3 DNA reads as TGTGCCAGCAGTTACCCACCCTCCTACGAGCAGTACTTC. Amino acids: CASSYPPSYEQYF.

The rearrangement uses TRBV4-3 and TRBJ2-3, with D uncertain. The CDR3 sequence is 14 residues long. Germline CDR1 LGHNA, CDR2 YSLEER. Trimming removed 0 bases at V and 6 bases at J, with 10 bases between. Written as DNA, the CDR3 is TGCGCCAGCAGCCAAGAAGGAGTGGGGGATACGCAGTATTTT. It translates to CASSQEGVGDTQYF.

This chain links TRBV7-9 with TRBJ2-2; D is unclear. The CDR3 is made up of 13 amino acids. The germline CDR1 and CDR2 sequences are SEHNR and FQNEAQ (reference sequence). V lost 4 bases to trimming and J lost 1 base, with 4 bases between them. The CDR3 protein is CASSSGNTGELFF. CDR3 bases: TGTGCCAGCAGCTCCGGGAACACCGGGGAGCTGTTTTTT. The full variable domain, rest sourced from reference TRBV7-9 and TRBJ2-2, is DTGVSQNPRHKITKRGQNVTFRCDPISEHNRLYWYRQTLGQGPEFLTYFQNEAQLEKSRLLSDRFSAERPKGSFSTLEIQRTEQGDSAMYLCASSSGNTGELFFGEGSRLTVL.

The rearrangement uses TRBV19 and TRBJ2-5, with 9 bases fitting TRBD2. The CDR3 consists of 14 residues. Germline lookup yields CDR1 LNHDA and CDR2 SQIVND (reference sequence). V lost 2 bases, J lost 5 bases, and 3 bases stayed unmatched. The DNA for the CDR3 is TGTGCCAGTAGTATAATAGCGGGGGCGGAGACCCAGTACTTC. This translates into CASSIIAGAETQYF.

The chain carries TRBV13 and TRBJ2-7; D gene unclear. CDR1 is PRHDT and CDR2 is FYEKMQ in the germline V gene (reference sequence). V was pared by 3 bases and J by 6 bases, with 15 bases between. CDR3 length: 14 residues. CDR3 nucleotides: TGTGCCAGCAGCTTGGATCGAGGCGCAGGCGAGCAGTACTTC. This translates into CASSLDRGAGEQYF. The full variable domain, with the rest looked up from reference TRBV13 and TRBJ2-7, is AAGVIQSPRHLIKEKRETATLKCYPIPRHDTVYWYQQGPGQDPQFLISFYEKMQSDKGSIPDRFSAQQFSDYHSELNMSSLELGDSALYFCASSLDRGAGEQYFGPGTRLTVT.

The V gene is TRBV9, the J gene TRBJ2-5; no firm D call. This CDR3 region has 13 residues. Trimming pared 2 bases from V and 9 bases from J, leaving 14 bases between. Germline V gene sequence: CDR1 SGDLS, CDR2 YYNGEE. This chain's CDR3 is CASSVGPGPPQYF. CDR3 sequence (DNA): TGTGCCAGCAGCGTTGGACCCGGTCCGCCCCAGTACTTC.

The chain uses TRBV27 and TRBJ2-7; 7 bases fit TRBD1. The CDR3 is made up of 14 amino acids. J lost 6 bases, V lost 5 bases, and 10 bases had no gene match. CDR1 MNHEY and CDR2 SMNVEV come from the germline V gene (reference sequence). The CDR3 coding sequence is TGTGCCAGCAGTATTCGGACAGGTGGGGCCGAGCAGTACTTC. Translated: CASSIRTGGAEQYF.

The genes are TRBV7-2 and TRBJ1-6; D unresolved. The CDR3 covers 15 residues. V was clipped by 5 bases and J by 0 bases, with 8 bases between them. The V gene's germline CDR1 is SGHTA and CDR2 FQGNSA. CDR3 nucleotides: TGTGCCAGCAGCCGAGACGGCTCCTATAATTCACCCCTCCACTTT. The encoded protein is CASSRDGSYNSPLHF.

CDR3 amino acids: CASINRVGSDTQYF. The CDR3 DNA is TGTGCCAGCATCAACAGGGTTGGTTCAGATACGCAGTATTTT. V gene TRBV7-9 combines with J gene TRBJ2-3; tentatively, D is TRBD1 (6 bases). Germline V lookup: CDR1 SEHNR, CDR2 FQNEAQ (reference sequence). The CDR3 runs to 14 residues. V lost 7 bases and J 4 bases, leaving 15 bases between the germline ends.

V and J are TRBV13 and TRBJ2-7; D is unresolved. In germline, CDR1 is PRHDT, CDR2 FYEKMQ (reference sequence). This CDR3 has 14 residues. V was pared by 5 bases and J by 5 bases, with 16 bases between. This CDR3 is CASSNDTNANEQYF. In DNA form, the CDR3 reads TGTGCCAGCAGCAATGACACAAATGCTAACGAGCAGTACTTC.

The J gene is TRBJ1-6, the V gene TRBV2; TRBD1 is a possible D gene (5 bases). The CDR3 spans 14 residues. Germline CDR1 and CDR2: SNHLY and FYNNEI. With 3 bases removed from V and 4 bases from J, the gap between germline ends came to 7 bases. CDR3 loop: CASSEGGYNSPLHF. As DNA, the CDR3 is TGTGCCAGCAGTGAGGGGGGGTATAATTCACCCCTCCACTTT.